Listed here is a single TCR beta chain. Trimming removed 5 bases at V and 4 bases at J, with 14 bases between. Germline-derived CDR1 and CDR2 are MNHEY and SMNVEV (reference sequence). This CDR3 is 14 amino acids long. As processed by the authors: Quantification of nucleated cells was approximated via reference gene primer amplification. Here immunoSEQ multiplex PCR was the method, and the copy in TCRdb shows in-frame clones only, minus some. That table gives V, J and clone size, and the DNA gave D and trimming. The table shows 95,000 to 110,000 clones, with about 87% occurring only once. The sample comes from a study of blood T cell repertoires in COVID-19. Study-level information: COVID-19 samples, acute and convalescent, were from the United States, Italy and Spain. The cDNA or gDNA used as material had been derived from T cells, B-cell-depleted T cells, or PBMCs.

The chain has TRBV27 and TRBJ1-2, with D maybe TRBD1 (5 bases). Sample: peripheral blood. This receptor was identified in a man aged 50 or older with active or convalescent COVID-19. In nucleotides, the CDR3 is TGTGCCAGCAGTACCCGCGACAGCTTCTATGGCTACACCTTC. It is translated as CASSTRDSFYGYTF.